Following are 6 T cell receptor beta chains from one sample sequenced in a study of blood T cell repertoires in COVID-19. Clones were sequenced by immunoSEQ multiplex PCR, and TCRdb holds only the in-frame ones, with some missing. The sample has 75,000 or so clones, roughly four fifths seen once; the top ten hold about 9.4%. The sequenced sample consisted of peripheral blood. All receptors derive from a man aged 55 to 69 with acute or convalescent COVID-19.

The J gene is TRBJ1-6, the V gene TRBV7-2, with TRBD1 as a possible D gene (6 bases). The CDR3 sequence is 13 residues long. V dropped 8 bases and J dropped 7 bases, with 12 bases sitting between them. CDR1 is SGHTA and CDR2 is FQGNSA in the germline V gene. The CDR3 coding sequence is TGTGCCAGCGGAGGACAGATAAATTCACCCCTCCACTTT. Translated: CASGGQINSPLHF.

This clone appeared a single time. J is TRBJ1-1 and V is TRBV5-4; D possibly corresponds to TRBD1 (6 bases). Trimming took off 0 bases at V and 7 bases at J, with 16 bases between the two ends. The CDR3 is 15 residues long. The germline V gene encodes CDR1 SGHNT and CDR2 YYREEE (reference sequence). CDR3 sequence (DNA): TGTGCCAGCAGCTTGGAAGGTGTTAGGGGGAGTGAAGCTTTCTTT. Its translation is CASSLEGVRGSEAFF. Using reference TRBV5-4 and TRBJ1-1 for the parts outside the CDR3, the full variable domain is ETGVTQSPTHLIKTRGQQVTLRCSSQSGHNTVSWYQQALGQGPQFIFQYYREEENGRGNFPPRFSGLQFPNYSSELNVNALELDDSALYLCASSLEGVRGSEAFFGQGTRLTVV.

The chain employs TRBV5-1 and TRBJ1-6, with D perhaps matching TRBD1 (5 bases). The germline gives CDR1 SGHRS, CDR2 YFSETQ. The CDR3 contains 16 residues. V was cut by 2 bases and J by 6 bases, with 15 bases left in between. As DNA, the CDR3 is TGCGCCAGCAGCTTCAAACCAGGGTACGGTAATTCACCCCTCCACTTT. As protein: CASSFKPGYGNSPLHF.

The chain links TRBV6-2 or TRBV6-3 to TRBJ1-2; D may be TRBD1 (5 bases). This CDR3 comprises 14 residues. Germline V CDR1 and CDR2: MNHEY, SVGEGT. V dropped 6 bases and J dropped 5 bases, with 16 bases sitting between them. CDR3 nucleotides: TGTGCCAGCAGCCCTGCCGGGAGGGGTTATGGCTACACCTTC. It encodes CASSPAGRGYGYTF.

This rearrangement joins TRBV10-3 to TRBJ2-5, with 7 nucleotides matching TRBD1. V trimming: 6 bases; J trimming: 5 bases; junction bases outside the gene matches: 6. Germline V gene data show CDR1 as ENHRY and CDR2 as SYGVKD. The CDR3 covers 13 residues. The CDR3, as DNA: TGTGCCATCAGGATGACAGGGAAGGAGACCCAGTACTTC. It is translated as CAIRMTGKETQYF.

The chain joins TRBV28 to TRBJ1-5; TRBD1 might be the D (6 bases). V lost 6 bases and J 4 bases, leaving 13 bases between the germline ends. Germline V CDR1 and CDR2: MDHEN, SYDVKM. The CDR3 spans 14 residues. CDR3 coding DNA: TGTGCCAGCAGCCCAGGACAGTTTAATCAGCCCCAGCATTTT. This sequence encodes CASSPGQFNQPQHF.